This T cell receptor (beta chain) was documented in a study of shared clonotypes between healthy human individuals. Overall study results and limits: Only blood was sampled, and tissue TCR repertoires likely differ from blood ones. Despite large depth, sorted-subset datasets appeared incompletely sequenced.

Germline CDR1 is MGHRA and CDR2 is YSYEKL. Trimming removed 3 bases at V and 0 bases at J, with 2 bases between. CDR3 length: 12 amino acids. The assay was immunoSEQ multiplex PCR, and TCRdb's table has in-frame clones only and misses some. Among about 680,000 clones, 90% to 95% were seen once, and the ten largest hold more than 20%. Terminally differentiated effector memory CD45RA+ cells were left out of the naive CD8 fraction, which was CD45RO-negative and positively selected for CCR7. Healthy HIV-negative adults without recent acute infections or vaccinations served as donors. Details on this clone: What it binds is unknown.

J is TRBJ1-1 and V is TRBV4-1; D gene uncertain. Sequencing used naive CD8+ T cells sorted from blood. This clonotype originated in a man between 25 and 39 years old in good health. The CDR3 sequence is CASSQMNTEAFF. The CDR3 coding sequence is TGCGCCAGCAGCCAGATGAACACTGAAGCTTTCTTT.